This paragraph covers one TCR beta chain sequence. What it binds is unknown. The table came from immunoSEQ multiplex PCR; TCRdb's copy has only in-frame clones and leaves some out. Of approximately 120,000 clones in the sample, 90% were seen once. The CDR3 length is 16 residues. These data are taken from a study of T cell responses to AZD1222 COVID-19 vaccine. Findings and limits, study-wide: Spike was spanned by vaccine-associated CD4 TCRs, with dominance at 160-218 and 743-854. Baseline serostatus was positive in only 5 to 7 AZD1222 recipients.

The chain couples TRBV21-1 to TRBJ2-7; the table assigns TRBD1, which was not confirmed against the DNA. TRBV21-1 is tagged as a pseudogene. The origin of this receptor is an adult in good health. This specimen consisted of peripheral blood, obtained on day 0 of AZD1222 vaccination. CDR3: CATIPKKQGIFYEQYF. DNA for the CDR3: TGTGCCACCATCCCAAAGAAACAGGGGATTTTCTACGAGCAGTACTTC.